Following are 27 T cell receptor beta chains from one sample sequenced in a study of control samples from healthy donors and cancer patients. Assay: immunoSEQ multiplex PCR; the TCRdb copy retains only in-frame clones and omits some. Found here are about 92,000 clones, around 80% of them singletons; the top ten hold about 9.2%. Sequencing input: blood. The receptors derive from an older woman in good health.

The CDR3 nucleotides are TGCGCCAGCAGCTTGGCCTCGACCGGACGAGGCGGGGAGCTGTTTTTT. It codes for CASSLASTGRGGELFF. The chain combines TRBV5-1 with TRBJ2-2; no clear D. Germline V gene data show CDR1 as SGHRS and CDR2 as YFSETQ. The CDR3 sequence is 16 residues long. Trimming took 0 bases from V and 7 from J, leaving 16 bases between them. Variable domain in full (rest from reference TRBV5-1 and TRBJ2-2): KAGVTQTPRYLIKTRGQQVTLSCSPISGHRSVSWYQQTPGQGLQFLFEYFSETQRNKGNFPGRFSGRQFSNSRSEMNVSTLELGDSALYLCASSLASTGRGGELFFGEGSRLTVL.

The chain joins TRBV4-1 to TRBJ1-1; 10 bases align to TRBD1. This CDR3 is 15 amino acids long. V was clipped by 4 bases and J by 1 base; unmatched bases: 3. Germline assignment: CDR1 MGHRA and CDR2 YSYEKL. In DNA form, the CDR3 reads TGCGCCAGCAGCCGGGGACAGGGGCCGAACACTGAAGCTTTCTTT. Translating it yields CASSRGQGPNTEAFF.

The chain uses TRBV27 and TRBJ1-4; maybe TRBD1 (6 bases). Trimming pared 6 bases from V and 6 bases from J, leaving 11 bases between. The CDR3 has 13 residues. Germline values: CDR1 MNHEY, CDR2 SMNVEV (reference sequence). The CDR3 spells CASRDRVHEKLFF. DNA for the CDR3: TGTGCCAGCAGGGACAGAGTTCATGAAAAACTGTTTTTT.

This clone was seen just once. The chain links TRBV2 to TRBJ2-5; possible D gene TRBD1, 6 bases. V was shortened by 6 bases and J by 3 bases, with 11 bases between the two germline ends. The CDR3 loop spans 13 amino acids. The V gene's germline CDR1 is SNHLY and CDR2 FYNNEI. CDR3 amino acids: CASSWGQKETQYF. For the CDR3, the DNA is TGTGCCAGCAGCTGGGGACAAAAAGAGACCCAGTACTTC.

The gene calls are TRBV7-2 and TRBJ2-5; 8 bases are a match to TRBD1. The CDR3 is 17 residues long. V trimming: 2 bases; J trimming: 5 bases; junction bases outside the gene matches: 13. The germline V gene encodes CDR1 SGHTA and CDR2 FQGNSA. CDR3 residues: CASSLMLAGGAGETQYF. As DNA, the CDR3 is TGTGCCAGCAGCTTAATGCTTGCAGGGGGCGCAGGTGAGACCCAGTACTTC. The variable domain in full, completed from reference TRBV7-2 and TRBJ2-5, reads GAGVSQSPSNKVTEKGKDVELRCDPISGHTALYWYRQSLGQGLEFLIYFQGNSAPDKSGLPSDRFSAERTGGSVSTLTIQRTQQEDSAVYLCASSLMLAGGAGETQYFGPGTRLLVL.

The chain combines TRBV7-9 with TRBJ1-2, with 11 bases aligning to TRBD1. From germline, CDR1 is SEHNR and CDR2 FQNEAQ (reference sequence). After removal of 1 base from V and 6 bases from J, the junction contained 4 bases not matched to a gene. The CDR3 contains 15 residues. CDR3 protein: CASSLVGQGADGYTF. For the CDR3, the DNA is TGTGCCAGCAGCTTAGTCGGACAGGGGGCAGATGGCTACACCTTC.

In its sample, this clone was seen a few times. The chain carries TRBV29-1 and TRBJ1-2; D gene ambiguous. Germline CDR1 SQVTM, CDR2 ANQGSEA. Trimming left V 3 bases short and J 7 bases short, with 12 bases between. The CDR3 consists of 12 residues. The CDR3 region has the DNA TGCAGCGTTGATCCCGGGTTGGTTGGCTACACCTTC. It is translated as CSVDPGLVGYTF.

CDR3 amino acids: CASSFSLGSTGIYEQYF. The CDR3 DNA reads TGTGCCAGCAGCTTTTCTTTGGGATCGACAGGGATCTACGAGCAGTACTTC. The rearrangement links TRBV7-9 to TRBJ2-7; 7 bases agree with TRBD1. Germline CDR1 reads SEHNR; CDR2 reads FQNEAQ (reference sequence). V lost 3 bases and J lost 3; bases outside the gene matches: 14. The CDR3 runs 17 residues.

The rearrangement links TRBV5-6 to TRBJ1-4; 8 bases are a match to TRBD1. CDR3 length: 12 amino acids. The V gene's germline CDR1 is SGHDT and CDR2 YYEEEE. V shed 4 bases, J shed 14 bases, and the junction held 7 bases outside the gene matches. CDR3 in amino acids: CASSLGRQGLFF. Here the CDR3 DNA reads TGTGCCAGCAGCCTGGGGAGACAGGGGCTGTTTTTT.

Remarks on this clone: A junction end diverges from the germline sequence, so it may reflect a read error. The V gene is TRBV11-2, the J gene TRBJ2-2, with 10 bases matching TRBD2. The CDR3 covers 17 residues. Germline lookup yields CDR1 SGHAT and CDR2 FQNNGV. The CDR3 nucleotides are TGTGCCAGCAGCCTAGATGGGGCTAGCGGGGGTCCCGGGGAGCTGTTTTTT. Protein product: CASSLDGASGGPGELFF.

The chain couples TRBV5-4 to TRBJ2-5, with 14 bases identical to TRBD2. Germline CDR1 SGHNT, CDR2 YYREEE (reference sequence). The CDR3 is 15 residues long. Trimming took 3 bases from V and 7 from J; bases not matched to a gene: 5. This CDR3 is CASSSSGTSGGTQYF. CDR3 coding DNA: TGTGCCAGCAGCTCTTCCGGGACTAGCGGGGGGACCCAGTACTTC.

This clone was picked up one time. V usage is TRBV19 and J usage is TRBJ2-1; 11 bases match TRBD2. Looked up from germline, CDR1 is LNHDA and CDR2 is SQIVND (reference sequence). Trimming removed 6 bases from V and 7 bases from J; junction bases left unmatched: 14. This CDR3 comprises 17 residues. The CDR3 nucleotides are TGTGCCAGTAGCAATGCGGATAGCGGGGGGGCCTGGAATGAGCAGTTCTTC. Its protein is CASSNADSGGAWNEQFF.

This clone has more than one count but fewer than ten. The gene calls are TRBV19 and TRBJ2-2; D might be TRBD1 (5 bases). V was trimmed by 2 bases and J by 4 bases, leaving 11 bases between them. Looked up from germline, CDR1 is LNHDA and CDR2 is SQIVND (reference sequence). The CDR3 covers 15 residues. DNA of the CDR3: TGTGCCAGTAGTATACGCAGGGAAGGCACCGGGGAGCTGTTTTTT. This gives the protein CASSIRREGTGELFF. Combining the CDR3 with reference TRBV19 and TRBJ2-2 gives the whole variable domain DGGITQSPKYLFRKEGQNVTLSCEQNLNHDAMYWYRQDPGQGLRLIYYSQIVNDFQKGDIAEGYSVSREKKESFPLTVTSAQKNPTAFYLCASSIRREGTGELFFGEGSRLTVL.

This clone was counted between two and nine times. The chain employs TRBV15 and TRBJ2-5, with D hard to call. Germline V CDR1 and CDR2: LNHNV, YYDKDF (reference sequence). V lost 5 bases and J 1 base, leaving 8 bases between the germline ends. The CDR3 sequence is 13 residues long. For the CDR3, the DNA is TGTGCCACCAGCTCGCACCTCCAAGAGACCCAGTACTTC. It specifies CATSSHLQETQYF.

This chain links TRBV14 with TRBJ1-2; tentative D call: TRBD1 (6 bases). The CDR3 length is 14 residues. V lost 3 bases and J 4 bases, leaving 12 bases between the germline ends. Germline assignment: CDR1 SGHDN and CDR2 FVKESK. CDR3 nucleotides: TGTGCCAGCAGCCAGTCAGGACAGATCTATGGCTACACCTTC. The encoded protein is CASSQSGQIYGYTF.

The V and J genes are TRBV19 and TRBJ2-1, with D tentatively TRBD1 (7 bases). This CDR3 is 17 amino acids long. CDR1 and CDR2 from the germline V gene are LNHDA and SQIVND (reference sequence). V lost 7 bases and J 2 bases, leaving 21 bases between the germline ends. The CDR3 sequence: CASMGRGLAATYNEQFF. CDR3 DNA sequence: TGTGCCAGTATGGGCAGGGGGTTAGCGGCCACCTACAATGAGCAGTTCTTC.

The chain has TRBV27 and TRBJ1-2; TRBD1 matches 8 bases. Germline values: CDR1 MNHEY, CDR2 SMNVEV (reference sequence). CDR3 length: 13 residues. With V trimmed by 3 bases and J by 7 bases, 4 bases remained unmatched. The CDR3 here is CASSLDRAGGYTF. The DNA for the CDR3 is TGTGCCAGCAGTTTGGACAGGGCAGGTGGCTACACCTTC.

CDR3 DNA sequence: TGTGCCAGCAGCTTGAAAGGGGGGCTTACAGATACGCAGTATTTT. Its protein product is CASSLKGGLTDTQYF. The chain has TRBV5-8 and TRBJ2-3; the D call may be TRBD1 or TRBD2 (6 bases each). V was cut by 1 base and J by 3 bases, with 12 bases left in between. The CDR3 totals 15 residues. CDR1 and CDR2 from the germline V gene are SGHTS and YDEGEE.

The CDR3 nucleotides read TGTGCCAGCAGCCCCCCGAGGGTGGGGGGGAGCTATGGCTACACCTTC. Translation: CASSPPRVGGSYGYTF. The gene calls are TRBV5-4 and TRBJ1-2; D may be TRBD1 (5 bases). The CDR3 runs to 16 residues. Germline V CDR1 and CDR2: SGHNT, YYREEE (reference sequence). V was cut by 4 bases and J by 4 bases, with 20 bases left in between. The complete variable domain, with remaining parts taken from reference TRBV5-4 and TRBJ1-2, reads ETGVTQSPTHLIKTRGQQVTLRCSSQSGHNTVSWYQQALGQGPQFIFQYYREEENGRGNFPPRFSGLQFPNYSSELNVNALELDDSALYLCASSPPRVGGSYGYTFGSGTRLTVV.

This clone was observed a handful of times. This CDR3 reads CAIRGITPDTQYF. The CDR3 bases are TGTGCCATCAGGGGGATCACCCCAGATACGCAGTATTTT. The chain is built from TRBV10-3 and TRBJ2-3; D unclear. Germline V lookup: CDR1 ENHRY, CDR2 SYGVKD. CDR3 length equals 13 residues. Trimming removed 6 bases from V and 4 bases from J, with 11 bases in between.

J is TRBJ2-3 and V is TRBV28; 7 nucleotides align to TRBD1. Germline loops: CDR1 MDHEN, CDR2 SYDVKM. J lost 1 base, V lost 6 bases, and 10 bases had no gene match. The CDR3 length is 16 residues. CDR3 coding DNA: TGTGCCAGCAGCCTCGGTCCCCAGGGGGGCACAGATACGCAGTATTTT. This gives the protein CASSLGPQGGTDTQYF.

V and J are TRBV29-1 and TRBJ2-3; 14 nucleotides line up with TRBD2. This CDR3 comprises 16 residues. The V gene's germline CDR1 is SQVTM and CDR2 ANQGSEA. V dropped 6 bases and J dropped 10; count of bases not matched to a gene: 15. CDR3 sequence (DNA): TGCAGCGTGGCGCCGACTAGCGGGGGGGGACGGGCCGCGCAGTATTTT. This sequence encodes CSVAPTSGGGRAAQYF.

This chain links TRBV5-4 with TRBJ2-3, with D maybe TRBD2 (5 bases). The CDR3 consists of 18 residues. From germline, CDR1 is SGHNT and CDR2 YYREEE (reference sequence). Trimming left V 1 base short and J 5 bases short, with 23 bases between. The CDR3 DNA follows: TGTGCCAGCAGCTTGAATCTTAGTCCTCAAGCGGCGGGAGATACGCAGTATTTT. This translates into CASSLNLSPQAAGDTQYF.

The chain uses TRBV3-1 (or the pseudogene TRBV3-2) and TRBJ2-1; 8 nucleotides match TRBD2. Germline V CDR1 and CDR2: LGHDT, YNNKEL (reference sequence). The junction had 8 bases not matched to a gene; V was cut back by 1 base and J by 6 bases. This CDR3 region has 16 residues. As DNA, the CDR3 is TGTGCCAGCAGCCAAGGGAGCGGGGGTTTAGTCAATGAGCAGTTCTTC. Protein: CASSQGSGGLVNEQFF.

As DNA, the CDR3 is TGTGCCAGCAGCACGATGGACAGGGGGCGGAGGGCTTGCACCTTC. Translated: CASSTMDRGRRACTF. The chain couples TRBV21-1 to TRBJ1-2; TRBD1, the D gene given by the table, was not confirmed from the DNA. TRBV21-1 constitutes a pseudogene. The CDR3 has 15 residues.

The rearrangement links TRBV7-9 to TRBJ2-5; no clear D gene. V was cut by 5 bases and J by 2 bases, with 12 bases left in between. The CDR3 is 14 amino acids. Germline CDR1 is SEHNR and CDR2 is FQNEAQ (reference sequence). CDR3 loop: CASSESALQETQYF. The CDR3 nucleotides read TGTGCCAGCAGCGAGTCAGCACTACAAGAGACCCAGTACTTC.

A single count supports this clone. J is TRBJ2-7 and V is TRBV6-5, with 7 bases fitting TRBD2. V was pared by 0 bases and J by 3 bases, with 5 bases of the junction left unmatched. The CDR3 consists of 15 residues. Per the germline V gene, CDR1 is MNHEY and CDR2 is SVGAGI. For the CDR3, the DNA is TGTGCCAGCAGTTACTCAGGGACTATCGGCTACGAGCAGTACTTC. It translates to CASSYSGTIGYEQYF.